These 30 T cell receptor beta chains were sequenced from one sample in a study of cytotoxic CD8 clonotypes in ibrutinib-treated CLL. Only in-frame clones appear in the TCRdb table, and some are missing; sequencing was by immunoSEQ multiplex PCR. The sample includes under 35,000 clones, around three quarters of them seen just once. Sequences were derived from PBMCs, sampled after 24 months of ibrutinib treatment. These receptors all stem from a human donor with chronic lymphocytic leukemia.

In this sample, this clone turned up a few times. The J gene is TRBJ1-1, the V gene TRBV30; D is unresolved. Per germline, CDR1 GTSNPN and CDR2 SVGIG (reference sequence). The CDR3 runs 12 residues. With 4 bases removed from V and 0 bases from J, the gap between germline ends came to 6 bases. The CDR3 here is CAWKRLNTEAFF. CDR3 nucleotide sequence: TGTGCCTGGAAACGGCTGAACACTGAAGCTTTCTTT. Full variable domain (outside the CDR3, taken from reference TRBV30 and TRBJ1-1): SQTIHQWPATLVQPVGSPLSLECTVEGTSNPNLYWYRQAAGRGLQLLFYSVGIGQISSEVPQNLSASRPQDRQFILSSKKLLLSDSGFYLCAWKRLNTEAFFGQGTRLTVV.

The V gene is TRBV7-6, the J gene TRBJ2-1, with a tentative D call TRBD1 (6 bases). Trimming took 5 bases from V and 4 from J, leaving 9 bases between them. The CDR3 is made up of 13 amino acids. Germline V gene lookup returns CDR1 SGHVS and CDR2 FNYEAQ. The CDR3 here is CASSPGQYNEQFF. The CDR3 bases are TGTGCCAGCAGCCCCGGACAGTACAATGAGCAGTTCTTC.

The rearrangement uses TRBV7-8 and TRBJ2-1; 7 bases align to TRBD1. This CDR3 contains 14 residues. Germline CDR1 and CDR2: SGHVS and FQNEAQ. Trimming took 7 bases from V and 2 from J; bases not matched to a gene: 5. CDR3 in amino acids: CASNDRETYNEQFF. The CDR3 bases are TGTGCCAGCAACGACAGGGAAACCTACAATGAGCAGTTCTTC.

This clone was recorded only once. The chain uses TRBV6-1 and TRBJ1-2; D remains unclear. Per the germline V gene, CDR1 is MNHNS and CDR2 is SASEGT. This CDR3 has 14 residues. V was shortened by 6 bases and J by 5 bases, with 16 bases between the two germline ends. The CDR3 here is CASSLRVSTYGYTF. CDR3 DNA: TGTGCCAGCAGCCTCCGGGTCTCGACTTATGGCTACACCTTC.

This rearrangement joins TRBV2 to TRBJ2-1; D tentatively reads TRBD1 or TRBD2 (5 bases each). CDR1 and CDR2 (germline): SNHLY, FYNNEI. V was trimmed by 8 bases and J by 6 bases, leaving 17 bases between them. CDR3 length: 14 amino acids. CDR3 amino acids: CASSGSPGSNEQFF. The CDR3 bases are TGTGCCAGCTCTGGGTCCCCAGGGAGCAATGAGCAGTTCTTC.

The chain has TRBV4-1 and TRBJ1-3; maybe TRBD1 (5 bases). Trimming shortened V by 3 bases and J by 0 bases, and 15 bases separated the two germline ends. The CDR3 extends over 17 amino acids. Germline V CDR1 and CDR2: MGHRA, YSYEKL. CDR3 in DNA: TGCGCCAGCAGCCAGCCGTCAGGCGGGACCTCTGGAAACACCATATATTTT. Its translation is CASSQPSGGTSGNTIYF.

The gene calls are TRBV18 and TRBJ1-1; D may be TRBD1 (6 bases). V was clipped by 3 bases and J by 6 bases, with 20 bases between them. Per the germline V gene, CDR1 is KGHSH and CDR2 is LQKENI. CDR3 length equals 16 residues. CDR3 protein: CASSPPGNTKGAEAFF. The CDR3 DNA sequence: TGTGCCAGCTCACCCCCCGGGAACACGAAGGGGGCTGAAGCTTTCTTT.

This clone has a handful of counts. This chain joins TRBV30 and TRBJ1-6; D uncertain. The CDR3 totals 14 residues. The V gene lost 5 bases and the J gene lost 5 bases, with 13 bases spanning the gap. Germline CDR1 GTSNPN, CDR2 SVGIG (reference sequence). The CDR3 coding sequence is TGTGCCTGGGCAAAGACTAGGGATAATTCACCCCTCCACTTT. Translating it yields CAWAKTRDNSPLHF.

This clone was seen more than once but under ten times. The chain couples TRBV5-1 to TRBJ2-2; TRBD2 is a possible D gene (6 bases). The V gene's germline CDR1 is SGHRS and CDR2 YFSETQ. This CDR3 region has 16 residues. V was pared by 1 base and J by 8 bases, with 18 bases between. The CDR3 here is CASSLRLERPAGELFF. CDR3 DNA sequence: TGCGCCAGCAGCTTGCGACTAGAAAGACCGGCGGGGGAGCTGTTTTTT.

The rearrangement links TRBV7-3 to TRBJ2-4; 8 bases are a match to TRBD1. Germline trimming cut 5 bases from V and 8 bases from J; bases unmatched to any gene: 5. Germline CDR1 is SGHTA and CDR2 is FQGTGA. The CDR3 consists of 13 residues. The CDR3 sequence is CASSRDRQDIQYF. In DNA, the CDR3 is TGTGCCAGCAGCAGGGACAGGCAAGACATTCAGTACTTC.

As concerns this clone: The DNA is left out, because the CDR3 cannot be placed on it with certainty; the CDR3 is given as TCRdb lists it. The V gene is TRBV6-5, the J gene TRBJ1-5. CDR1 and CDR2 (germline): MNHEY, SVGAGI. The CDR3 adds up to 14 amino acids, both ends counted. The CDR3 sequence is CASSSSAGGQPQHF.

The genes are TRBV5-4 and TRBJ2-5, with D perhaps matching TRBD1 or TRBD2 (5 bases each). The CDR3 is 13 residues long. Trimming removed 2 bases from V and 3 bases from J, with 8 bases in between. The germline gives CDR1 SGHNT, CDR2 YYREEE (reference sequence). The CDR3 bases are TGTGCCAGCAGCTTACAGGAGGAAGAGACCCAGTACTTC. As protein: CASSLQEEETQYF.

The chain links TRBV15 to TRBJ2-5; D unresolved. V lost 0 bases to trimming and J lost 6 bases, with 8 bases between them. The CDR3 loop spans 13 amino acids. Germline CDR1 LNHNV, CDR2 YYDKDF (reference sequence). The chain's CDR3 is CATSRDRRQTQYF. CDR3 bases: TGTGCCACCAGCAGAGATCGTAGGCAGACCCAGTACTTC. Based on the CDR3 plus reference TRBV15 and TRBJ2-5, the full variable domain is DAMVIQNPRYQVTQFGKPVTLSCSQTLNHNVMYWYQQKSSQAPKLLFHYYDKDFNNEADTPDNFQSRRPNTSFCFLDIRSPGLGDTAMYLCATSRDRRQTQYFGPGTRLLVL.

The V and J genes are TRBV6-5 and TRBJ2-2; 7 nucleotides match TRBD1. CDR3 size: 14 residues. The V gene end was trimmed by 6 bases and the J gene end by 7 bases; junction bases not matched to a gene: 8. CDR1 and CDR2 (germline): MNHEY, SVGAGI. In nucleotides, the CDR3 is TGTGCCAGCAGCTCCGAGGGGGCAGGCGGGGAGCTGTTTTTT. It specifies CASSSEGAGGELFF.

The chain couples TRBV18 to TRBJ2-7; D is ambiguous. The CDR3 covers 12 residues. Trimming took off 3 bases at V and 6 bases at J, with 9 bases between the two ends. CDR1 and CDR2 (germline): KGHSH, LQKENI. CDR3 DNA sequence: TGTGCCAGCTCACCTACGCAAGGCGAGCAGTACTTC. Its translation: CASSPTQGEQYF. Full variable domain (missing parts from reference TRBV18 and TRBJ2-7): NAGVMQNPRHLVRRRGQEARLRCSPMKGHSHVYWYRQLPEEGLKFMVYLQKENIIDESGMPKERFSAEFPKEGPSILRIQQVVRGDSAAYFCASSPTQGEQYFGPGTRLTVT.

By sample fraction, this clone is medium-sized. The chain couples TRBV20-1 to TRBJ2-7; tentatively, D is TRBD1 (5 bases). With 5 bases removed from V and 10 bases from J, the gap between germline ends came to 15 bases. Germline-derived CDR1 and CDR2 are DFQATT and SNEGSKA (reference sequence). This CDR3 region has 11 residues. The CDR3 nucleotides are TGCAGTGCTTTGGATTCAGGGTTTCAGTACTTC. Translation gives CSALDSGFQYF.

The chain uses TRBV5-8 and TRBJ1-1, with D perhaps matching TRBD1 (5 bases). The CDR3 spans 15 residues. V lost 1 base to trimming and J lost 3 bases, with 13 bases between them. CDR1 is SGHTS and CDR2 is YDEGEE in the germline V gene. CDR3 sequence (DNA): TGTGCCAGCAGCTTGCGGTTCAGGGAGGACACTGAAGCTTTCTTT. As protein: CASSLRFREDTEAFF.

This clone has only one observation. The chain employs TRBV4-3 and TRBJ2-5, with D hard to call. This CDR3 is 15 amino acids long. V was trimmed by 0 bases and J by 9 bases, leaving 17 bases between them. Germline V gene lookup returns CDR1 LGHNA and CDR2 YSLEER. CDR3 sequence reads: CASSQDRGRMFAQYF. DNA of the CDR3: TGCGCCAGCAGCCAAGACAGAGGACGCATGTTTGCCCAGTACTTC.

The chain is built from TRBV5-1 and TRBJ2-7; the match to TRBD2 covers 13 bases. The CDR3 has 16 residues. The J segment lost 2 bases and the V segment lost 4 bases, leaving 6 bases of the junction unmatched. Per the germline V gene, CDR1 is SGHRS and CDR2 is YFSETQ. CDR3 sequence: CASSTGTSGAPYEQYF. The CDR3 DNA is TGCGCCAGCAGCACAGGGACTAGCGGGGCCCCCTACGAGCAGTACTTC.

The V gene is TRBV6-5, the J gene TRBJ1-1; D remains ambiguous. The CDR3 runs 13 residues. V shed 6 bases and J shed 0 bases, with 8 bases lying between them. Germline-derived CDR1 and CDR2 are MNHEY and SVGAGI. The CDR3 nucleotides are TGTGCCAGCAGGAGTTCTTTGAACACTGAAGCTTTCTTT. Translated, it gives CASRSSLNTEAFF.

This clone was counted between two and nine times. This sequence joins TRBV29-1 and TRBJ1-2; the match to TRBD1 covers 7 bases. The V and J ends lost 6 bases and 10 bases, in that order; junction bases with no gene match: 5. CDR1 is SQVTM and CDR2 is ANQGSEA in the germline V gene. The CDR3 runs to 10 residues. CDR3 sequence reads: CSVDREFYTF. CDR3 in DNA: TGCAGCGTCGACAGGGAGTTCTACACCTTC.

This clone has only a few counts. The rearrangement links TRBV28 to TRBJ1-2; D uncertain. With 2 bases removed from V and 6 bases from J, the gap between germline ends came to 7 bases. Looked up from germline, CDR1 is MDHEN and CDR2 is SYDVKM. CDR3 length: 12 amino acids. The CDR3: CASSLRPDGYTF. CDR3 in DNA: TGTGCCAGCAGTTTACGGCCTGATGGCTACACCTTC.

V is TRBV5-1 and J is TRBJ2-3; the D call may be TRBD1 or TRBD2 (5 bases each). The CDR3 consists of 16 residues. The germline V gene encodes CDR1 SGHRS and CDR2 YFSETQ. V was cut by 4 bases and J by 0 bases, with 15 bases left in between. DNA for the CDR3: TGCGCCAGCAGCCCCGGGACGGATTCTAGCACAGATACGCAGTATTTT. Its translation is CASSPGTDSSTDTQYF.

The chain recombines TRBV29-1 with TRBJ2-3, with D perhaps being TRBD1 or TRBD2 (5 bases each). The CDR3 is made up of 13 amino acids. V was trimmed by 1 base and J by 4 bases, leaving 9 bases between them. Germline CDR1 is SQVTM and CDR2 is ANQGSEA. CDR3 in amino acids: CSVEVGAADTQYF. CDR3 DNA sequence: TGCAGCGTTGAAGTCGGGGCGGCAGATACGCAGTATTTT.

V is TRBV5-1 and J is TRBJ1-2; D call uncertain. CDR1 is SGHRS and CDR2 is YFSETQ in the germline V gene. The CDR3 spans 14 residues. Trimming pared 5 bases from V and 0 bases from J, leaving 11 bases between. The CDR3 loop is CASRPQSSNYGYTF. The CDR3 nucleotides read TGCGCCAGCAGACCTCAGAGTTCTAACTATGGCTACACCTTC.

This chain connects TRBV19 to TRBJ2-4, with 8 bases identical to TRBD1. V gave up 8 bases and J gave up 3 bases; unmatched junction bases: 15. This CDR3 comprises 17 residues. The germline V gene encodes CDR1 LNHDA and CDR2 SQIVND (reference sequence). DNA for the CDR3: TGTGCCAGTTCCCCCGGGACAGGTGTTTCTGTCAAAAACATTCAGTACTTC. Encoded protein: CASSPGTGVSVKNIQYF. Combining the CDR3 with reference TRBV19 and TRBJ2-4 gives the whole variable domain DGGITQSPKYLFRKEGQNVTLSCEQNLNHDAMYWYRQDPGQGLRLIYYSQIVNDFQKGDIAEGYSVSREKKESFPLTVTSAQKNPTAFYLCASSPGTGVSVKNIQYFGAGTRLSVL.

The chain employs TRBV27 and TRBJ2-5; 9 bases match TRBD2. This CDR3 spans 15 amino acids. Trimming at V came to 3 bases and at J to 5 bases, leaving 7 bases not matched to a gene. Germline V CDR1 and CDR2: MNHEY, SMNVEV (reference sequence). The CDR3, as DNA: TGTGCCAGCAGTTTCGGCGGGGGGGCGGTGGAGACCCAGTACTTC. Its translation: CASSFGGGAVETQYF.

CDR3 bases: TGTGCCAGCAAAACTCCGGGGGATTACAATGAGCAGTTCTTC. It is translated as CASKTPGDYNEQFF. J is TRBJ2-1 and V is TRBV28, with D perhaps matching TRBD2 (6 bases). The CDR3 consists of 14 residues. Germline CDR1 reads MDHEN; CDR2 reads SYDVKM. The V and J ends lost 7 bases and 4 bases respectively, with 14 bases between them.

This clone was detected only a few times. V is TRBV5-1 and J is TRBJ1-2; tentatively, D is TRBD1 (6 bases). CDR1 and CDR2 (germline): SGHRS, YFSETQ. The germline V and J ends were trimmed by 4 bases and 5 bases, with 9 bases remaining between them. CDR3 length: 12 residues. The CDR3 DNA reads TGCGCCAGCAGCCAACAGGGTTATGGCTACACCTTC. It yields the protein CASSQQGYGYTF.

The gene calls are TRBV18 and TRBJ1-6; no firm D call. The V and J ends lost 6 bases and 10 bases respectively, with 10 bases between them. Germline CDR1 and CDR2: KGHSH and LQKENI. This CDR3 comprises 12 residues. The CDR3 protein is CASSPGESPLHF. In nucleotides, the CDR3 is TGTGCCAGCTCGCCCGGGGAGTCACCCCTCCACTTT.